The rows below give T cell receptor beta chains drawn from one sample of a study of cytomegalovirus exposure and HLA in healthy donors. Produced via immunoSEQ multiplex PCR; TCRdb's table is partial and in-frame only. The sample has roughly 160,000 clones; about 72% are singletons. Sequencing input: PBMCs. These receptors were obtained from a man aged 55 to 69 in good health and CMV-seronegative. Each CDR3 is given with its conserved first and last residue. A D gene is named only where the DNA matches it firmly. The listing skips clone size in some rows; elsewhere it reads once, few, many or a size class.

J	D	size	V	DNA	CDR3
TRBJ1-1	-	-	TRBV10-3	TGTGCCATCAGTGCCGCCGGGGGGGGAAACACTGAAGCTTTCTTT	CAISAAGGGNTEAFF
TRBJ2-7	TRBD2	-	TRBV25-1	TGTGCCAGCAGTGCTGGACTAGCGGTGAACTCCTACGAGCAGTACTTC	CASSAGLAVNSYEQYF
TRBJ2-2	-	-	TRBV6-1	TGTGCCAGCAATGGAGGCCGCGGGGAGCTGTTTTTT	CASNGGRGELFF
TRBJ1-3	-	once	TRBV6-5	TGTGCCAGCAGAGGGAGGGGGTCTGGAAACACCATATATTTT	CASRGRGSGNTIYF
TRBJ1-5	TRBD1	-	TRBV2	TGTGCCAGCACCGGGACAGGGGGCCGCCAGCCCCAGCATTTT	CASTGTGGRQPQHF
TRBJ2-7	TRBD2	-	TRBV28	TGTGCCAGCAGTCCCGGCGGGAGTAACGAGCAGTACTTC	CASSPGGSNEQYF
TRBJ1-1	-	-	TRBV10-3	TGTGCCATCAGTGAACAAGCTGAAGCTTTCTTT	CAISEQAEAFF
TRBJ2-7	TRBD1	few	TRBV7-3	TGTGCCAGCAGCTTATTAGCCGGGACAGTTCACGAGCAGTACTTC	CASSLLAGTVHEQYF
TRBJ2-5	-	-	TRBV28	TGTGCCAGCGGGGTAGGGGACAAAGAGACCCAGTACTTC	CASGVGDKETQYF
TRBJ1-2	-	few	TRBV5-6	TGTGCCAGCAGCAGCCCCGGGAGGAACTATGGCTACACCTTC	CASSSPGRNYGYTF
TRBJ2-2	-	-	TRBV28	TGTGCCAGCAGATTGGACATTGACACCGGGGAGCTGTTTTTT	CASRLDIDTGELFF
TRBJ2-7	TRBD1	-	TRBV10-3	TGTGCCATCAGTCAAGGACAGGGATCCTACGAGCAGTACTTC	CAISQGQGSYEQYF
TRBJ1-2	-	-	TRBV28	TGTGCCAGCAGTTTAGGTGTGGCAGGGGAAGACTATGGCTACACCTTC	CASSLGVAGEDYGYTF
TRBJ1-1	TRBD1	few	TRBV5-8	TGTGCCAGCAGCCCCTGGGGACAGGGGGGGACTGAAGCTTTCTTT	CASSPWGQGGTEAFF
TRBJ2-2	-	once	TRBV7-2	TGTGCCAGCAGCCCGCGGGTCGGGGAGCTGTTTTTT	CASSPRVGELFF
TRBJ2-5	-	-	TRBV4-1	TGCGCCAGCAGCCAAGATAGGCAGGGATGGGGTCAAGAGACCCAGTACTTC	CASSQDRQGWGQETQYF
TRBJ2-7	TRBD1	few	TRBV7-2	TGTGCCAGCAGCTTAGCAGGCAGGGGGCGAGAGCAGTACTTC	CASSLAGRGREQYF
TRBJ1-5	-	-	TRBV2	TGTGCCAGCAGTGTTAGCAGAGATAGCAATCAGCCCCAGCATTTT	CASSVSRDSNQPQHF
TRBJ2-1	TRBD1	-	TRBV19	TGTGCCAGTACCATAACCGGGACAGGGGAATACAATGAGCAGTTCTTC	CASTITGTGEYNEQFF
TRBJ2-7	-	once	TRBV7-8	TGTGCCAGCAGCCCTAGAGTCTACGAGCAGTACTTC	CASSPRVYEQYF
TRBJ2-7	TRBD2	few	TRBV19	TGTGCCAGTTCGGGAGGACCCGAGCAGTACTTC	CASSGGPEQYF
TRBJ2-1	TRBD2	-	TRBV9	TGTGCCAGCAGCGTAGGGTTGAGCGGGAGTGGGTCCTACAATGAGCAGTTCTTC	CASSVGLSGSGSYNEQFF
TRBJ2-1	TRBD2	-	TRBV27	TGTGCCAGCAGTGGGTTTAGCGGGGGGTCCATCTCCTACAATGAGCAGTTCTTC	CASSGFSGGSISYNEQFF
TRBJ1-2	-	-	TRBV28	TGTGCCAGCAGTTTTCAGAGCGGCGGCTACACCTTC	CASSFQSGGYTF
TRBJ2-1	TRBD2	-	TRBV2	TGTGCCAGCAGGCGTCTAGCGGGGGGGAACAATGAGCAGTTCTTC	CASRRLAGGNNEQFF
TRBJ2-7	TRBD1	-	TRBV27	TGTGCCAGCAGTTTATTGGGACAGGGGTCTTTCGCCTACGAGCAGTACTTC	CASSLLGQGSFAYEQYF
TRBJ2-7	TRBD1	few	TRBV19	TGTGCCAGTAGTAGTCGACAGGGATCCTACGAGCAGTACTTC	CASSSRQGSYEQYF
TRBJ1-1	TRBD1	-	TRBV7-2	TGTGCCAGCAGCTTAGAAACAGGGGGATACACTGAAGCTTTCTTT	CASSLETGGYTEAFF
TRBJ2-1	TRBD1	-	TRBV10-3	TGTGCCACTGACACAGGGGGCTGGGGCAATGAGCAGTTCTTC	CATDTGGWGNEQFF
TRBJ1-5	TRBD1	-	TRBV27	TGTGCCAGCAGTCAAGGGACAGGCAGTCAGCATTTT	CASSQGTGSQHF
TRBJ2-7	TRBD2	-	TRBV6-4	TGTGCCAGCAGTTCGCGAGCGGGACTAGCGGAGCAGTACTTC	CASSSRAGLAEQYF
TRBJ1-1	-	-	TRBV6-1	TGTGCCAGCAGTGAAGTAACAGGGAGAACTGAAGCTTTCTTT	CASSEVTGRTEAFF
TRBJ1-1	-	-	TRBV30	TGTGCCTGGCAGGGAGGGATGAACACTGAAGCTTTCTTT	CAWQGGMNTEAFF
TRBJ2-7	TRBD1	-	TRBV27	TGTGCCAGCAGTACCGGGACAGGGTCGGGCGAGCAGTACTTC	CASSTGTGSGEQYF
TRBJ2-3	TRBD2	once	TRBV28	TGTGCCAGCAGTTTTTGGTCTAGCGGCCCAAGCACAGATACGCAGTATTTT	CASSFWSSGPSTDTQYF
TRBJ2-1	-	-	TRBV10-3	TGTGCCATCAGTGAGTCGGGCAGCTCCTACAATGAGCAGTTCTTC	CAISESGSSYNEQFF
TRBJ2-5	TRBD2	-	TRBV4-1	TGCGCCAGCAGCCAGACTAGCGGGGGGGCCTTCCAGACCCAGTACTTC	CASSQTSGGAFQTQYF
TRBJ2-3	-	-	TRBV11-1	TGTGCCAGCCTGGACATGGCCAGCACAGATACGCAGTATTTT	CASLDMASTDTQYF
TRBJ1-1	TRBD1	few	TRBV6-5	TGTGCCAGCAGCGCGGGACAGGGGAACACTGAAGCTTTCTTT	CASSAGQGNTEAFF
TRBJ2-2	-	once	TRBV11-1	TGTGCCAGCAGCCGGCTGCAGGGTAACACCGGGGAGCTGTTTTTT	CASSRLQGNTGELFF
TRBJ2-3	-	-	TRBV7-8	TGTGCCAGCGCCTCGGCAGATACGCAGTATTTT	CASASADTQYF
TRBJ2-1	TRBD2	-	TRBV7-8	TGTGCCAGCAGCCTAGGGGGACTAGCGGCGTCGGGGTGGTTCTTC	CASSLGGLAASGWFF
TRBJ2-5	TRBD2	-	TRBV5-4	TGTGCCAGCAGCGGGAGCGGGGTCCAAGAGACCCAGTACTTC	CASSGSGVQETQYF